Following are 25 T cell receptor beta chains from one sample sequenced in a study of persistence of HIV-infected CD4 T cells. The libraries were made with immunoSEQ version 4 in survey mode. TCRdb's copy holds only in-frame clones and misses some; the assay was immunoSEQ multiplex PCR. The repertoire consists of 46,000 or so clones, with around 75% occurring once and the leading ten covering around 2.9%. Lysates of CMV-infected fibroblasts at 9.5 to 10 ug/mL stimulated these cells. CD40L/CD69 double-negative CD45RO-high memory CD4+ T cells were collected. These receptors have no known antigen. The sample here was CD4+ T cells sorted from PBMCs after approximately 20-hour stimulation, taken from a patient who received antiretroviral therapy. The receptors were sampled from an adult man with HIV who was CMV-seropositive.

The rearrangement uses TRBV30 and TRBJ1-6; D gene ambiguous. Germline-derived CDR1 and CDR2 are GTSNPN and SVGIG (reference sequence). The CDR3 extends over 14 amino acids. The V end lost 3 bases, the J end lost 7 bases, and 13 bases lay between the germline ends. CDR3 sequence reads: CAWRTDFSNSPLHF. The DNA for the CDR3 is TGTGCCTGGAGAACGGACTTCTCCAATTCACCCCTCCACTTT.

The chain is built from TRBV7-9 and TRBJ2-7; TRBD1 matches at 8 bases. Germline V gene data show CDR1 as SEHNR and CDR2 as FQNEAQ (reference sequence). The CDR3 extends over 14 amino acids. Losses at the gene ends were 4 bases for V and 5 bases for J; bases not matched to a gene: 7. The DNA for the CDR3 is TGTGCCAGCAGCTGGCCTCAGGGGGCCAACGAGCAGTACTTC. Protein: CASSWPQGANEQYF.

The chain combines TRBV29-1 with TRBJ2-1; 7 bases are a match to TRBD2. J gave up 5 bases and V 6 bases, and 10 bases lay outside the gene matches. The CDR3 totals 14 residues. Germline-derived CDR1 and CDR2 are SQVTM and ANQGSEA. The CDR3 DNA reads TGCAGCGTCCGTCCTAGCGGCTCTAACAATGAGCAGTTCTTC. Translation: CSVRPSGSNNEQFF.

This sequence joins TRBV24-1 and TRBJ2-1; no definite D call. The germline gives CDR1 KGHDR, CDR2 SFDVKD. The CDR3 has 11 amino acids. V lost 1 base and J lost 7, with 1 base in between. CDR3 nucleotides: TGTGCCACCAGTGATTTAAATGAGCAGTTCTTC. Translation: CATSDLNEQFF.

This chain uses TRBV24-1 with TRBJ2-5; D gene ambiguous. The CDR3 contains 17 residues. Trimming removed 1 base from V and 0 bases from J, with 14 bases in between. Germline V gives CDR1 KGHDR, CDR2 SFDVKD. CDR3 sequence (DNA): TGTGCCACCAGTGATTTAAGAGCCGATGAGTACCAAGAGACCCAGTACTTC. This sequence encodes CATSDLRADEYQETQYF.

The chain couples TRBV11-3 to TRBJ2-2, with TRBD1 as a possible D gene (6 bases). V lost 5 bases, J lost 6 bases, and 13 bases lay in between. The CDR3 is 14 amino acids. Germline V gives CDR1 SGHNT, CDR2 YENEEA. CDR3: CASSPSGVPGELFF. CDR3 bases: TGTGCCAGCAGCCCCTCAGGGGTGCCCGGGGAGCTGTTTTTT.

The V gene is TRBV2, the J gene TRBJ2-2; possibly TRBD1 for D (6 bases). CDR1 and CDR2 from the germline V gene are SNHLY and FYNNEI. With 6 bases removed from V and 2 bases from J, the gap between germline ends came to 13 bases. This CDR3 has 15 amino acids. The CDR3 loop reads CASRARTVNTGELFF. The CDR3 region has the DNA TGTGCCAGCAGGGCCCGGACAGTCAACACCGGGGAGCTGTTTTTT. The full variable domain, in which reference TRBV2 and TRBJ2-2 provide the parts outside the CDR3, is EPEVTQTPSHQVTQMGQEVILRCVPISNHLYFYWYRQILGQKVEFLVSFYNNEISEKSEIFDDQFSVERPDGSNFTLKIRSTKLEDSAMYFCASRARTVNTGELFFGEGSRLTVL.

Concerning this clone: The sample holds other DNA sequences that translate to the same CDR3. The chain uses TRBV18 and TRBJ1-5; D perhaps matches TRBD1 (5 bases). Germline CDR1 reads KGHSH; CDR2 reads LQKENI. Trimming pared 1 base from V and 4 bases from J, leaving 5 bases between. This CDR3 spans 13 amino acids. DNA for the CDR3: TGTGCCAGCTCACCACAGGGGAATCAGCCCCAGCATTTT. Protein: CASSPQGNQPQHF. Together with reference TRBV18 and TRBJ1-5, the CDR3 gives the full variable domain: NAGVMQNPRHLVRRRGQEARLRCSPMKGHSHVYWYRQLPEEGLKFMVYLQKENIIDESGMPKERFSAEFPKEGPSILRIQQVVRGDSAAYFCASSPQGNQPQHFGDGTRLSIL.

This clone occurred a few times. The chain has TRBV9 and TRBJ2-5, with D possibly being TRBD2 (5 bases). This CDR3 is 15 amino acids long. V shed 0 bases and J shed 4 bases, with 13 bases lying between them. CDR1 is SGDLS and CDR2 is YYNGEE in the germline V gene. The CDR3 DNA reads as TGTGCCAGCAGCGTAGGAAAAGCGGACCGAGAGACCCAGTACTTC. Translating it yields CASSVGKADRETQYF.

This rearrangement joins TRBV14 to TRBJ2-1, with 7 bases lining up with TRBD2. The germline CDR1 and CDR2 sequences are SGHDN and FVKESK. This CDR3 has 16 amino acids. Trimming at V came to 1 base and at J to 8 bases, leaving 11 bases not matched to a gene. CDR3 sequence: CASSQVLSGKFYEQFF. The CDR3 coding sequence is TGTGCCAGCAGCCAAGTTTTGAGCGGGAAGTTTTATGAGCAGTTCTTC.

The chain uses TRBV7-2 and TRBJ2-3; D is unresolved. The CDR3 consists of 12 residues. V was pared by 4 bases and J by 5 bases, with 7 bases between. The germline gives CDR1 SGHTA, CDR2 FQGNSA. The CDR3 region has the DNA TGTGCCAGCAGCTCCCTAAGAGATACGCAGTATTTT. Encoded protein: CASSSLRDTQYF. The variable domain in full, with the rest retrieved from reference TRBV7-2 and TRBJ2-3, is GAGVSQSPSNKVTEKGKDVELRCDPISGHTALYWYRQSLGQGLEFLIYFQGNSAPDKSGLPSDRFSAERTGGSVSTLTIQRTQQEDSAVYLCASSSLRDTQYFGPGTRLTVL.

DNA for the CDR3: TGTGCCAGCAGCCTAACGAGATTAGAAGCTTTCTTT. This sequence encodes CASSLTRLEAFF. This sequence joins TRBV7-2 and TRBJ1-1; unclear D gene. V was cut by 5 bases and J by 8 bases, with 12 bases left in between. The germline CDR1 and CDR2 sequences are SGHTA and FQGNSA. The CDR3 spans 12 residues.

The genes are TRBV6-5 and TRBJ2-5; D might be TRBD1 or TRBD2, each matching 5 bases. Trimming cost V 1 base and J 1 base, with 10 bases left between them. The germline CDR1 and CDR2 sequences are MNHEY and SVGAGI. This CDR3 has 15 residues. The CDR3 region is CASSYWDRSQETQYF. Here the CDR3 DNA reads TGTGCCAGCAGTTACTGGGACCGAAGCCAAGAGACCCAGTACTTC.

The chain carries TRBV6-5 and TRBJ1-6; possible D gene TRBD1, 5 bases. The CDR3 totals 15 residues. Trimming cost V 2 bases and J 7 bases, with 12 bases left between them. CDR1 and CDR2 (germline): MNHEY, SVGAGI. The CDR3 spells CASSYEGKGNSPLHF. In DNA, the CDR3 is TGTGCCAGCAGTTACGAGGGCAAGGGGAATTCACCCCTCCACTTT.

V gene TRBV5-1 combines with J gene TRBJ2-3, with no clear D. Trimming cost V 0 bases and J 6 bases, with 11 bases left between them. The CDR3 extends over 14 amino acids. Germline CDR1 SGHRS, CDR2 YFSETQ. The CDR3 DNA sequence: TGCGCCAGCAGCTTGGGGGTCCCTCTCGATACGCAGTATTTT. It yields the protein CASSLGVPLDTQYF.

This clone was observed a single time. This rearrangement joins TRBV6-5 to TRBJ1-2, with D hard to call. The CDR3 has 12 amino acids. V was pared by 6 bases and J by 4 bases, with 9 bases between. From germline, CDR1 is MNHEY and CDR2 SVGAGI. CDR3 residues: CASRPFGYGYTF. CDR3 sequence (DNA): TGTGCCAGCAGACCTTTCGGCTATGGCTACACCTTC.

The V call is TRBV15, the J call TRBJ1-1, with unresolved D. Germline assignment: CDR1 LNHNV and CDR2 YYDKDF (reference sequence). The V gene lost 0 bases and the J gene lost 5 bases, with 7 bases spanning the gap. The CDR3 runs 13 residues. CDR3 DNA: TGTGCCACCAGCAGAGATCGGGGTACTGAAGCTTTCTTT. Protein: CATSRDRGTEAFF.

The V and J genes are TRBV5-5 and TRBJ2-3, with 7 bases lining up with TRBD1. Per germline, CDR1 SGHKS and CDR2 YYEKEE (reference sequence). The J segment lost 5 bases and the V segment lost 2 bases, leaving 8 bases of the junction unmatched. The CDR3 length is 15 residues. This CDR3 reads CASSFPTGRLDTQYF. In DNA form, the CDR3 reads TGTGCCAGCAGCTTCCCGACAGGGCGACTAGATACGCAGTATTTT.

V and J are TRBV25-1 and TRBJ1-2; no definite D call. Germline lookup yields CDR1 MGHDK and CDR2 SYGVNS. Trimming took off 1 base at V and 4 bases at J, with 10 bases between the two ends. CDR3 length: 14 residues. Written as DNA, the CDR3 is TGTGCCAGCAGTGAATTTGGCCTAGGCTATGGCTACACCTTC. Its translation: CASSEFGLGYGYTF.

The rearrangement links TRBV30 to TRBJ2-5; no firm D call. The CDR3 sequence is 14 residues long. V gave up 1 base and J gave up 1 base, with 10 bases separating them. Germline V lookup: CDR1 GTSNPN, CDR2 SVGIG (reference sequence). The CDR3 DNA is TGTGCCTGGAGTGACCGACTGCCCCAAGAGACCCAGTACTTC. It is translated as CAWSDRLPQETQYF.

The gene calls are TRBV25-1 and TRBJ2-5, with TRBD1 matching over 8 bases. The germline gives CDR1 MGHDK, CDR2 SYGVNS. CDR3 size: 15 residues. V lost 4 bases and J lost 5; bases outside the gene matches: 9. CDR3 sequence: CASSARTGYRETQYF. CDR3 sequence (DNA): TGTGCCAGCAGTGCTCGGACAGGGTACCGGGAGACCCAGTACTTC.

Here the CDR3 DNA reads TGCGCCAGCAGCTCGGGTGGTGTCCCCACAGATACGCAGTATTTT. Translation gives CASSSGGVPTDTQYF. The chain links TRBV5-1 to TRBJ2-3; D ambiguous. In germline, CDR1 is SGHRS, CDR2 YFSETQ. Trimming left V 3 bases short and J 2 bases short, with 13 bases between. CDR3 length equals 15 residues.

The V and J genes are TRBV7-9 and TRBJ2-3; 8 nucleotides align to TRBD2. The ends lost 7 bases at V and 5 bases at J; junction bases unmatched: 5. This CDR3 comprises 13 residues. The germline V gene encodes CDR1 SEHNR and CDR2 FQNEAQ (reference sequence). The CDR3 protein is CASILLAGDTQYF. CDR3 DNA sequence: TGTGCCAGCATCCTCCTAGCGGGAGATACGCAGTATTTT.

This sequence joins TRBV3-1 (or the pseudogene TRBV3-2) and TRBJ2-1; D is unresolved. This CDR3 is built from 15 residues. Germline CDR1 LGHDT, CDR2 YNNKEL (reference sequence). Deletions cut 1 base from V and 4 bases from J, with 11 bases between. The CDR3 protein is CASSQAYFGYNEQFF. CDR3 sequence (DNA): TGTGCCAGCAGCCAAGCCTACTTCGGGTACAATGAGCAGTTCTTC.

The chain employs TRBV27 and TRBJ1-1; 7 positions agree with TRBD1. The CDR3 spans 15 residues. From germline, CDR1 is MNHEY and CDR2 SMNVEV (reference sequence). J lost 1 base, V lost 5 bases, and 7 bases had no gene match. Here the CDR3 reads CASSAIRGRNTEAFF. CDR3 nucleotides: TGTGCCAGCAGTGCTATCAGGGGGAGGAACACTGAAGCTTTCTTT.